This T cell receptor beta chain was recorded in a study of cytomegalovirus exposure and HLA in healthy donors. The PCR used 60 Vbeta and 13 Jbeta primers. Libraries were prepared by immunoSEQ multiplex PCR; TCRdb keeps only in-frame clonotypes and omits some of them. The sample lists 100,000 to 150,000 clones; 70% to 80% were seen once. The receptor was isolated from a woman in her forties or fifties in good health and CMV-seronegative. The sample consisted of PBMCs.

CDR3 residues: CASSEYAPADRNYGYTF. CDR3 in DNA: TGTGCCAGCAGTGAATATGCCCCTGCGGACAGGAACTATGGCTACACCTTC. The rearrangement joins TRBV25-1 to TRBJ1-2, with 7 bases identical to TRBD1. Looked up from germline, CDR1 is MGHDK and CDR2 is SYGVNS. The length of the CDR3 is 17 residues. J lost 2 bases, V lost 0 bases, and 9 bases had no gene match.